This T cell receptor beta chain was sequenced for a study of human T cells and chemical hapten exposure. Study overall: Small volume differences among pooled libraries mainly caused per-sample TCR yield variation. Study-level points and caveats: The number of TCRs above 1 in 1000 frequency did not change after DPC sensitization.

V was clipped by 2 bases and J by 4 bases; unmatched bases: 7. CDR3 length: 17 amino acids. Germline V gives CDR1 MGHRA, CDR2 YSYEKL. Individual cDNA molecules had unique molecular identifiers attached to them by the library. Per the authors' pipeline: A per-sample median of around 100,000 TCRs was observed, with a range of 23,224 to 690,600. TCRdb re-analysed the 5' RACE reads in MiXCR, keeping a single row per CDR3 protein. The V and J calls follow TCRdb's processing rather than the paper's. In the table there are fewer than 150,000 distinct CDR3 sequences, 15% to 20% of which are singletons. This clonotype was counted only a few times. What it binds is not known. Total RNA extraction was carried out from unfractionated whole blood.

This chain uses TRBV4-1 with TRBJ1-5, with 11 bases identical to TRBD1. This sequence originates from a human donor in good health. CDR3 in amino acids: CASSQTGQGGLNQPQHF. The CDR3, as DNA: TGCGCCAGCAGCCAAACGGGACAGGGGGGCCTTAATCAGCCCCAGCATTTT.